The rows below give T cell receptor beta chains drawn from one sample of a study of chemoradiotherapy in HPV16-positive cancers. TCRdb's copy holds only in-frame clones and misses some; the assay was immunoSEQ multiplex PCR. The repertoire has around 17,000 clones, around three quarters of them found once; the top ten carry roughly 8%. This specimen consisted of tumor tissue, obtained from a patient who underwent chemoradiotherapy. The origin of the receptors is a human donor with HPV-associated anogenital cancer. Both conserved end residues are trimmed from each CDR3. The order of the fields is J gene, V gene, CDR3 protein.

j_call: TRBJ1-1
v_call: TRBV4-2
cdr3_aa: ASSHQTGEAF

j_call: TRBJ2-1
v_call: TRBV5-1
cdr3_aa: ASSPGQGGNEQF

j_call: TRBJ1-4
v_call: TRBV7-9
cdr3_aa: ASSLDGRQNEKLF

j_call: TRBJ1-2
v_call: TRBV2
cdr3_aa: ASSGDRDSRGYT

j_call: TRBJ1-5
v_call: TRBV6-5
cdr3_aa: ASSPGTGANQPQH

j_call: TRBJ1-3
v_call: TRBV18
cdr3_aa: ATQQGLSGNTIY

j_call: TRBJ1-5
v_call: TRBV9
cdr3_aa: ASGGQYSNQPQH

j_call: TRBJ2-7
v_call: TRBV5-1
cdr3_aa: ASSLVAGNSYEQY

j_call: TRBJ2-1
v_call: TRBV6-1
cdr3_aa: ASSGLRDPWDEQF

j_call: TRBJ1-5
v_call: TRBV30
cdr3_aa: AWSGGNQPQH

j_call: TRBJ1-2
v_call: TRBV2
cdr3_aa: ASSERSNYGYT